This passage covers 15 T cell receptor beta chains from one sample sequenced in a study of blood T cell repertoires in COVID-19. Method: immunoSEQ multiplex PCR; TCRdb's copy keeps in-frame clones and lacks some. The table lists 350,000 to 400,000 clones, 88% of them singletons. Sequencing was done on a sample of PBMCs or T cells enriched from blood (not recorded which). The source of these receptors is a woman younger than 30 who had recovered from COVID-19.

The genes are TRBV11-3 and TRBJ2-1; TRBD1 matches 7 bases. V shed 1 base and J 3 bases; nucleotides not matched to a gene: 6. Germline assignment: CDR1 SGHNT and CDR2 YENEEA. There are 16 residues in the CDR3. DNA of the CDR3: TGTGCCAGCAGCTTAGGAGGACAGGCAAGCTACAATGAGCAGTTCTTC. Its protein product is CASSLGGQASYNEQFF.

The chain recombines TRBV12-5 with TRBJ2-6; D is undetermined. V dropped 3 bases and J dropped 1 base, with 10 bases sitting between them. The CDR3 has 16 amino acids. Germline V gene data show CDR1 as LGHNT and CDR2 as FRNRAP. The CDR3 sequence is CASGFKFGSGANVLTF. The CDR3 DNA sequence: TGTGCTAGTGGTTTCAAGTTCGGGTCTGGGGCCAACGTCCTGACTTTC.

This chain uses TRBV19 with TRBJ1-3, with TRBD1 identical over 11 bases. Trimming cost V 5 bases and J 1 base; bases outside gene matches: 13. CDR1 and CDR2 from the germline V gene are LNHDA and SQIVND (reference sequence). There are 19 residues in the CDR3. CDR3 protein: CASSRDRGARLLSGNTIYF. The CDR3 coding sequence is TGTGCCAGTAGTCGGGACAGGGGGGCCCGTTTGTTATCTGGAAACACCATATATTTT.

The V call is TRBV15, the J call TRBJ2-3; D not certain. Germline CDR1 reads LNHNV; CDR2 reads YYDKDF (reference sequence). The CDR3 totals 12 residues. V was trimmed by 0 bases and J by 8 bases, leaving 6 bases between them. Here the CDR3 DNA reads TGTGCCACCAGCAGAGATCTCGGTACGCAGTATTTT. The encoded protein is CATSRDLGTQYF.

The J gene is TRBJ1-1, the V gene TRBV25-1, with TRBD1 matching over 9 bases. This CDR3 comprises 14 residues. CDR1 MGHDK and CDR2 SYGVNS come from the germline V gene. V gave up 2 bases and J gave up 6 bases; unmatched junction bases: 4. In nucleotides, the CDR3 is TGTGCCAGCAGTGAAGAGGGACAGGGACCTGAAGCTTTCTTT. It translates to CASSEEGQGPEAFF.

The chain combines TRBV3-1 (or the pseudogene TRBV3-2) with TRBJ1-1, with 7 positions matching TRBD1. This CDR3 is 12 amino acids long. With V trimmed by 2 bases and J by 11 bases, 5 bases remained unmatched. The germline CDR1 and CDR2 sequences are LGHDT and YNNKEL (reference sequence). CDR3 sequence: CASSQTTGTAFF. CDR3 nucleotide sequence: TGTGCCAGCAGCCAAACGACAGGGACTGCTTTCTTT.

This clone was observed a few times. The rearrangement links TRBV27 to TRBJ1-2, with D uncertain. CDR1 MNHEY and CDR2 SMNVEV come from the germline V gene (reference sequence). V gave up 2 bases and J gave up 9 bases, with 13 bases separating them. This CDR3 is built from 13 residues. CDR3 in DNA: TGTGCCAGCAGTTTAGGTCCCTCGAGAAGCTACACCTTC. This encodes CASSLGPSRSYTF.

The chain joins TRBV9 to TRBJ2-4; 7 bases align to TRBD1. With 3 bases clipped from V and 8 bases from J, the junction kept 11 bases outside the gene matches. This CDR3 contains 15 residues. Germline V gene data show CDR1 as SGDLS and CDR2 as YYNGEE. CDR3 sequence: CASSARQGHDHIQYF. CDR3 sequence (DNA): TGTGCCAGCAGCGCCCGACAGGGACATGACCACATTCAGTACTTC. The entire variable domain, with the rest obtained from reference TRBV9 and TRBJ2-4, is as follows: DSGVTQTPKHLITATGQRVTLRCSPRSGDLSVYWYQQSLDQGLQFLIQYYNGEERAKGNILERFSAQQFPDLHSELNLSSLELGDSALYFCASSARQGHDHIQYFGAGTRLSVL.

The chain combines TRBV7-2 with TRBJ2-1, with TRBD1 matching 10 bases. The CDR3 sequence is 15 residues long. Germline CDR1 SGHTA, CDR2 FQGNSA. V lost 5 bases, J lost 3 bases, and 4 bases stayed unmatched. CDR3 loop: CASSRGQGNYNEQFF. The DNA of the CDR3 is TGTGCCAGCAGCCGGGGACAGGGGAACTACAATGAGCAGTTCTTC.

This sequence joins TRBV19 and TRBJ1-5; D gene uncertain. The V and J ends lost 7 bases and 5 bases respectively, with 6 bases between them. The CDR3 has 11 residues. CDR1 is LNHDA and CDR2 is SQIVND in the germline V gene (reference sequence). CDR3 DNA: TGTGCCAGTAACGGGGATCAGCCCCAGCATTTT. It is translated as CASNGDQPQHF.

The chain employs TRBV14 and TRBJ2-7; TRBD1 matches at 8 bases. Per germline, CDR1 SGHDN and CDR2 FVKESK. Losses at the gene ends were 3 bases for V and 7 bases for J; bases not matched to a gene: 5. The CDR3 is 13 residues long. The CDR3 DNA reads TGTGCCAGCAGCCAGGACAGGGTGGGGGAGCAGTACTTC. The encoded protein is CASSQDRVGEQYF.

Comments on this clone: The sample holds other DNA sequences that translate to the same CDR3. The chain recombines TRBV6-5 with TRBJ1-1; D is uncertain. Trimming removed 5 bases from V and 0 bases from J, with 4 bases in between. Germline lookup yields CDR1 MNHEY and CDR2 SVGAGI. CDR3 size: 12 residues. The CDR3 DNA is TGTGCCAGCAGTCGTCTGAACACTGAAGCTTTCTTT. Translation gives CASSRLNTEAFF.

The rearrangement uses TRBV9 and TRBJ2-3; unclear D gene. The V gene's germline CDR1 is SGDLS and CDR2 YYNGEE. With 0 bases removed from V and 6 bases from J, the gap between germline ends came to 11 bases. The CDR3 runs 14 residues. CDR3 protein: CASSVDYLADTQYF. CDR3 nucleotides: TGTGCCAGCAGCGTAGACTATTTGGCGGATACGCAGTATTTT.

V usage is TRBV7-2 and J usage is TRBJ1-1; maybe TRBD1 (5 bases). The germline V and J ends were trimmed by 2 bases and 7 bases, with 8 bases remaining between them. The length of the CDR3 is 12 residues. Looked up from germline, CDR1 is SGHTA and CDR2 is FQGNSA. The CDR3 protein is CASSLQGIEAFF. In DNA, the CDR3 is TGTGCCAGCAGCTTACAGGGTATTGAAGCTTTCTTT.

The chain employs TRBV3-1 (or the pseudogene TRBV3-2) and TRBJ2-5, with a possible D match to TRBD1 (6 bases). This CDR3 is built from 12 residues. V was shortened by 4 bases and J by 5 bases, with 8 bases between the two germline ends. Germline CDR1 reads LGHDT; CDR2 reads YNNKEL (reference sequence). In DNA form, the CDR3 reads TGTGCCAGCAGCCCTAGGGGGGAGACCCAGTACTTC. This translates into CASSPRGETQYF.